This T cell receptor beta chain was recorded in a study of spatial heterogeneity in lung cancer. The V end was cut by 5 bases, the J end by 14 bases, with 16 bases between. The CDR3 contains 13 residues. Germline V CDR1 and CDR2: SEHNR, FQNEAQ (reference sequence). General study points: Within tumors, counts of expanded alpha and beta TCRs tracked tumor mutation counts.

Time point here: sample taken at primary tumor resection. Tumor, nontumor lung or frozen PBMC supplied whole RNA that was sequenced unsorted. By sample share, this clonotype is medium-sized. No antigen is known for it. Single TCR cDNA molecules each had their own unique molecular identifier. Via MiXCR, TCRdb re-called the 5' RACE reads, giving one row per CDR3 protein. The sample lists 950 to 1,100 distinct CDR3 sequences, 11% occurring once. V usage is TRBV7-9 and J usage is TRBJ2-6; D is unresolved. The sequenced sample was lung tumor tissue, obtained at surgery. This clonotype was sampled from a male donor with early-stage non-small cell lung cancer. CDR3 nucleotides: TGTGCCAGCAGCATCGGACGGGTTGGGATCCTGACTTTC. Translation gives CASSIGRVGILTF.